What follows are 29 T cell receptor beta chains derived from one specimen sequenced in a study of blood T cell repertoires in COVID-19. Method: immunoSEQ multiplex PCR; TCRdb's copy keeps in-frame clones and lacks some. The sample comprises 300,000 to 350,000 clones, roughly 88% of which are singletons, and about 5% rests with the top ten. The sequencing input was PBMCs or T cells enriched from blood (not recorded which). The receptor set was obtained from a man aged 30-40 years who had recovered from COVID-19.

The chain carries TRBV7-8 and TRBJ1-6; TRBD1 agrees at 8 bases. The V segment lost 4 bases and the J segment 5 bases; nucleotides outside the gene matches: 4. There are 15 residues in the CDR3. Germline V lookup: CDR1 SGHVS, CDR2 FQNEAQ. In DNA form, the CDR3 reads TGTGCCAGCAGCTGGGGACAGGTTAATAATTCACCCCTCCACTTT. Translated, it gives CASSWGQVNNSPLHF.

The genes are TRBV5-4 and TRBJ2-2, with 9 bases aligning to TRBD1. V shed 2 bases and J 4 bases; nucleotides not matched to a gene: 6. Germline V gene data show CDR1 as SGHNT and CDR2 as YYREEE (reference sequence). The CDR3 totals 16 residues. The CDR3 sequence: CASSFYRGLGTGELFF. DNA of the CDR3: TGTGCCAGCAGCTTCTACAGGGGGCTGGGCACCGGGGAGCTGTTTTTT.

This chain connects TRBV5-1 to TRBJ1-2; 9 bases agree with TRBD1. With 0 bases clipped from V and 4 bases from J, the junction kept 4 bases outside the gene matches. Germline CDR1 is SGHRS and CDR2 is YFSETQ. This CDR3 has 15 residues. DNA for the CDR3: TGCGCCAGCAGCTTGGGGGGACAGGGTAGCTATGGCTACACCTTC. Protein: CASSLGGQGSYGYTF.

The V and J genes are TRBV28 and TRBJ2-5; 12 bases fit TRBD2. This CDR3 spans 16 amino acids. After removal of 2 bases from V and 5 bases from J, the junction contained 6 bases not matched to a gene. From germline, CDR1 is MDHEN and CDR2 SYDVKM. In DNA form, the CDR3 reads TGTGCCAGCAGTTTAATGTTCACTAGCGGGGGGGAGACCCAGTACTTC. This encodes CASSLMFTSGGETQYF.

The table lists this clone with a few counts. The chain links TRBV3-1 (or the pseudogene TRBV3-2) to TRBJ1-5; possible D gene TRBD1, 6 bases. The CDR3 contains 17 residues. Germline assignment: CDR1 LGHDT and CDR2 YNNKEL (reference sequence). Trimming pared 1 base from V and 2 bases from J, leaving 15 bases between. The CDR3 DNA sequence: TGTGCCAGCAGCCAAGGCCCCCCAGGGGAAGGCAATCAGCCCCAGCATTTT. Its translation is CASSQGPPGEGNQPQHF.

The chain has TRBV9 and TRBJ1-3, with no clear D. CDR3 length: 14 amino acids. Germline CDR1 is SGDLS and CDR2 is YYNGEE. V was pared by 0 bases and J by 3 bases, with 7 bases between. CDR3 residues: CASSVAGVGNTIYF. In DNA form, the CDR3 reads TGTGCCAGCAGCGTAGCCGGGGTTGGAAACACCATATATTTT.

The J gene is TRBJ2-3, the V gene TRBV19; 11 bases fit TRBD2. The CDR3 length is 17 residues. CDR1 and CDR2 from the germline V gene are LNHDA and SQIVND (reference sequence). Trimming took 7 bases from V and 3 from J; bases not matched to a gene: 12. The CDR3 loop reads CASTPAGSGGVTDTQYF. In DNA, the CDR3 is TGTGCCAGTACCCCCGCTGGTAGCGGGGGGGTGACAGATACGCAGTATTTT.

The chain is built from TRBV2 and TRBJ1-1; 8 bases agree with TRBD1. The V and J ends lost 10 bases and 0 bases, in that order; junction bases with no gene match: 7. The CDR3 consists of 14 residues. CDR1 SNHLY and CDR2 FYNNEI come from the germline V gene. This chain's CDR3 is CATARQGLNTEAFF. The CDR3 coding sequence is TGTGCCACCGCCAGACAGGGGCTGAACACTGAAGCTTTCTTT.

V gene TRBV5-8 combines with J gene TRBJ1-1; 7 bases agree with TRBD1. Germline values: CDR1 SGHTS, CDR2 YDEGEE. J lost 10 bases, V lost 3 bases, and 21 bases had no gene match. The CDR3 is 17 residues long. In nucleotides, the CDR3 is TGTGCCAGCAGCTCCACCTCAGGGGGGTCCTTCCTAAACAGAGCTTTCTTT. It is translated as CASSSTSGGSFLNRAFF.

J is TRBJ1-5 and V is TRBV5-1; 7 bases map to TRBD1. This CDR3 region has 15 residues. After removal of 0 bases from V and 5 bases from J, the junction contained 5 bases not matched to a gene. CDR1 is SGHRS, CDR2 YFSETQ, per germline. CDR3 loop: CASSLEAGGYQPQHF. The CDR3 DNA reads TGCGCCAGCAGCTTGGAAGCAGGGGGATATCAGCCCCAGCATTTT.

The chain carries TRBV5-5 and TRBJ2-5; D might be TRBD1 (5 bases). The CDR3 is made up of 16 amino acids. The germline V gene has CDR1 SGHKS and CDR2 YYEKEE (reference sequence). V was pared by 0 bases and J by 1 base, with 13 bases between. Here the CDR3 DNA reads TGTGCCAGCAGCTTGGAAGACCCACAGGTCCAAGAGACCCAGTACTTC. Its translation: CASSLEDPQVQETQYF.

The chain uses TRBV19 and TRBJ1-1; 7 bases align to TRBD1. Germline V lookup: CDR1 LNHDA, CDR2 SQIVND (reference sequence). This CDR3 contains 15 residues. Germline trimming cut 7 bases from V and 4 bases from J; bases unmatched to any gene: 12. CDR3 DNA sequence: TGTGCCAGTATGAGAGGGGCAGGGGGTGCCACTGAAGCTTTCTTT. It encodes CASMRGAGGATEAFF.

Of note for this clone: This CDR3 is also generated by other DNA sequences in the sample. The chain has TRBV7-2 and TRBJ2-5; 13 bases align to TRBD2. The CDR3 length is 16 residues. V shed 5 bases, J shed 4 bases, and the junction held 7 bases outside the gene matches. Germline values: CDR1 SGHTA, CDR2 FQGNSA. CDR3 coding DNA: TGTGCCAGCAGCCCCTGGACTAGCGGGGGCGGAGAGACCCAGTACTTC. Translated: CASSPWTSGGGETQYF.

The V call is TRBV10-1, the J call TRBJ1-2; possibly TRBD1 for D (5 bases). Trimming stripped 3 bases from V and 8 bases from J, with 10 bases between. This CDR3 is built from 12 residues. CDR1 is WNHNN, CDR2 SYGVQD, per germline (reference sequence). The CDR3 reads CASSDGGYGYTF. The CDR3, as DNA: TGCGCCAGCAGTGACGGGGGATACGGCTACACCTTC.

The chain joins TRBV11-2 to TRBJ1-3; TRBD1 is a possible D gene (5 bases). This CDR3 region has 15 residues. Germline V gives CDR1 SGHAT, CDR2 FQNNGV. V was cut by 1 base and J by 0 bases, with 7 bases left in between. CDR3 in DNA: TGTGCCAGCAGCTTAGTGGACACCTCTGGAAACACCATATATTTT. Translating gives CASSLVDTSGNTIYF.

V usage is TRBV7-9 and J usage is TRBJ2-7, with D possibly matching TRBD1 (6 bases). This CDR3 is built from 12 residues. Germline CDR1 SEHNR, CDR2 FQNEAQ (reference sequence). The V end was cut by 4 bases, the J end by 10 bases, with 14 bases between. For the CDR3, the DNA is TGTGCCAGCAGCTCGAACCCGGGACACCAGTACTTC. Its translation: CASSSNPGHQYF.

V and J are TRBV10-3 and TRBJ1-3; 8 bases fit TRBD1. The germline V gene encodes CDR1 ENHRY and CDR2 SYGVKD. The length of the CDR3 is 16 residues. V was pared by 0 bases and J by 7 bases, with 8 bases of the junction left unmatched. Written as DNA, the CDR3 is TGTGCCATCAGTGAGTCGACAGGGCAGGGGGCGAACACCATATATTTT. Amino acids: CAISESTGQGANTIYF.

The chain links TRBV18 to TRBJ2-6, with 11 bases that match TRBD2. Germline V gene data show CDR1 as KGHSH and CDR2 as LQKENI. The length of the CDR3 is 19 residues. After removal of 6 bases from V and 4 bases from J, the junction contained 14 bases not matched to a gene. CDR3 coding DNA: TGTGCCAGCTCCTCCGTCTTTAGCGGGGGGGCCGAAGGGGCCAACGTCCTGACTTTC. Its protein is CASSSVFSGGAEGANVLTF.

The chain couples TRBV28 to TRBJ1-1; D is unclear. Trimming left V 7 bases short and J 4 bases short, with 10 bases between. The CDR3 length is 12 residues. CDR1 MDHEN and CDR2 SYDVKM come from the germline V gene. The CDR3 DNA reads as TGTGCCAGCACTTCGTTCGGCACTGAAGCTTTCTTT. This sequence encodes CASTSFGTEAFF.

This clone came up a few times. The chain links TRBV28 to TRBJ1-2; D not resolved. There are 12 residues in the CDR3. Per the germline V gene, CDR1 is MDHEN and CDR2 is SYDVKM. Trimming removed 7 bases at V and 8 bases at J, with 14 bases between. The CDR3 DNA is TGTGCCAGCAAAGCCACGTCCGGGGGCTACACCTTC. Encoded protein: CASKATSGGYTF.

This clone has a handful of counts. Other DNA sequences in the sample encode the same CDR3. V gene TRBV6-5 combines with J gene TRBJ2-7; 9 bases match TRBD1. Trimming at V came to 3 bases and at J to 1 base, leaving 4 bases not matched to a gene. CDR1 and CDR2 (germline): MNHEY, SVGAGI. The CDR3 sequence is 15 residues long. The CDR3 DNA is TGTGCCAGCAGTTATTCCGGGACAGGGTCCTACGAGCAGTACTTC. It is translated as CASSYSGTGSYEQYF.

The chain links TRBV4-1 to TRBJ1-3; possibly TRBD1 for D (6 bases). The CDR3 is 13 residues long. With 1 base removed from V and 11 bases from J, the gap between germline ends came to 12 bases. CDR1 is MGHRA and CDR2 is YSYEKL in the germline V gene. The CDR3 region is CASSQGEGVAIYF. In DNA, the CDR3 is TGCGCCAGCAGCCAAGGAGAGGGGGTAGCCATATATTTT.

This clone was recorded only once. The CDR3: CAWSYRGNNSPLHF. CDR3 nucleotide sequence: TGTGCCTGGAGCTACAGGGGTAATAATTCACCCCTCCACTTT. J is TRBJ1-6 and V is TRBV30; 7 nucleotides line up with TRBD1. After removal of 3 bases from V and 5 bases from J, the junction contained 4 bases not matched to a gene. Per the germline V gene, CDR1 is GTSNPN and CDR2 is SVGIG (reference sequence). CDR3 length equals 14 residues.

The chain employs TRBV2 and TRBJ2-1; the match to TRBD1 covers 7 bases. Germline loops: CDR1 SNHLY, CDR2 FYNNEI. Trimming took 6 bases from V and 3 from J; bases not matched to a gene: 5. This CDR3 has 14 amino acids. CDR3 in DNA: TGTGCCAGCAGCAGCCGGACAGGCTACAATGAGCAGTTCTTC. Translating gives CASSSRTGYNEQFF.

The V call is TRBV2, the J call TRBJ2-7, with D perhaps matching TRBD1 (5 bases). The CDR3 has 13 amino acids. With 3 bases removed from V and 1 base from J, the gap between germline ends came to 7 bases. The germline CDR1 and CDR2 sequences are SNHLY and FYNNEI. CDR3 amino acids: CASSDDSSYEQYF. CDR3 nucleotides: TGTGCCAGCAGTGATGACAGTTCCTACGAGCAGTACTTC.

The rearrangement joins TRBV6-5 to TRBJ2-2; 7 bases are shared with TRBD2. This CDR3 has 12 residues. Germline lookup yields CDR1 MNHEY and CDR2 SVGAGI. V lost 8 bases and J lost 4; bases outside the gene matches: 1. The DNA of the CDR3 is TGTGCCAGCGGCGGGGGCACCGGGGAGCTGTTTTTT. Translating it yields CASGGGTGELFF.

The V call is TRBV11-2, the J call TRBJ1-2, with D uncertain. V was clipped by 4 bases and J by 10 bases, with 10 bases between them. The germline CDR1 and CDR2 sequences are SGHAT and FQNNGV. The CDR3 spans 11 residues. The CDR3 sequence: CASSWATSYTF. The CDR3 coding sequence is TGTGCCAGCAGCTGGGCCACCTCCTACACCTTC.

This chain uses TRBV27 with TRBJ2-1, with TRBD2 identical over 10 bases. The CDR3 contains 15 residues. Germline CDR1 reads MNHEY; CDR2 reads SMNVEV (reference sequence). After removal of 5 bases from V and 7 bases from J, the junction contained 8 bases not matched to a gene. The CDR3 DNA sequence: TGTGCCAGCAGTCTAGAGCGGGGGGGCCGAAATGAGCAGTTCTTC. Protein sequence: CASSLERGGRNEQFF.

The chain couples TRBV2 to TRBJ1-1; tentative D call: TRBD1 (6 bases). This CDR3 region has 15 residues. Trimming removed 1 base at V and 1 base at J, with 10 bases between. CDR1 is SNHLY, CDR2 FYNNEI, per germline. CDR3 region: CASSEDREGNTEAFF. In DNA, the CDR3 is TGTGCCAGCAGTGAAGACAGGGAGGGGAACACTGAAGCTTTCTTT. Full variable domain (remainder filled in from reference TRBV2 and TRBJ1-1): EPEVTQTPSHQVTQMGQEVILRCVPISNHLYFYWYRQILGQKVEFLVSFYNNEISEKSEIFDDQFSVERPDGSNFTLKIRSTKLEDSAMYFCASSEDREGNTEAFFGQGTRLTVV.